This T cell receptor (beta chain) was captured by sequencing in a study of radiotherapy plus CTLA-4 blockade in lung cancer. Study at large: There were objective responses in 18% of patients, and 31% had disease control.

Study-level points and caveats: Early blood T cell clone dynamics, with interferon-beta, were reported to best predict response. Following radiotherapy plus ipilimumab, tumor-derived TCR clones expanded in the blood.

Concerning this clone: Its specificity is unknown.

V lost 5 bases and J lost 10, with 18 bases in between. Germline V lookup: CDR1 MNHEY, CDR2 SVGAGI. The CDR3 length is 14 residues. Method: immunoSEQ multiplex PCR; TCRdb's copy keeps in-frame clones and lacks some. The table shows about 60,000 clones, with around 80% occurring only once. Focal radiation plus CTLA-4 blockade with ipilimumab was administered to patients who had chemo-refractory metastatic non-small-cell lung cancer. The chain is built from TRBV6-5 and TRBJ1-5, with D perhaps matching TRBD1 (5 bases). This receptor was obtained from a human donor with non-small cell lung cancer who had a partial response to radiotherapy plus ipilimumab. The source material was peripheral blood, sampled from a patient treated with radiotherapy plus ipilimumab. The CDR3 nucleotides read TGTGCCAGCAGTGAACAGGACGGTTTTGAACCCCAGCATTTT. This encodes CASSEQDGFEPQHF.